This entry lists 30 T cell receptor beta chains sequenced from one sample in a study of blood T cells in healthy people across ages. Alongside a J-beta primer mix, a sample-barcoded 5' primer served in a second PCR lasting 7 to 11 cycles. In TCRdb, the 5' RACE reads were re-called with MiXCR into one record per CDR3 protein. The sample shows around 1.5 million distinct CDR3 sequences, almost 60% of them seen only once. Material: blood. The receptors shown here come from a man in his late teens or twenties in good health.

Many counts were recorded for this clonotype. The CDR3 protein is CATSRDEVDTQYF. The CDR3 bases are TGTGCCACCAGCAGAGACGAAGTAGATACGCAGTATTTT. The chain recombines TRBV15 with TRBJ2-3, with no clear D. CDR3 length: 13 amino acids. Trimming cost V 0 bases and J 5 bases, with 6 bases left between them. Germline V lookup: CDR1 LNHNV, CDR2 YYDKDF (reference sequence). The complete variable domain, with remaining parts taken from reference TRBV15 and TRBJ2-3, reads DAMVIQNPRYQVTQFGKPVTLSCSQTLNHNVMYWYQQKSSQAPKLLFHYYDKDFNNEADTPDNFQSRRPNTSFCFLDIRSPGLGDTAMYLCATSRDEVDTQYFGPGTRLTVL.

This chain connects TRBV28 to TRBJ1-5, with D unresolved. There are 13 residues in the CDR3. Per germline, CDR1 MDHEN and CDR2 SYDVKM. Between the trimmed V and J ends, which lost 3 bases and 7 bases, there was a span of 10 bases. The chain's CDR3 is CASSFKRAQPQHF. CDR3 coding DNA: TGTGCCAGCAGTTTTAAGAGGGCCCAGCCCCAGCATTTT.

The chain is built from TRBV9 and TRBJ2-3; TRBD2 aligns across 9 bases. The CDR3 is 15 amino acids. Germline-derived CDR1 and CDR2 are SGDLS and YYNGEE. With 2 bases clipped from V and 0 bases from J, the junction kept 1 base outside the gene matches. The CDR3 DNA follows: TGTGCCAGCAGCGTTGGGACTAGCAGCACAGATACGCAGTATTTT. Its protein product is CASSVGTSSTDTQYF.

The chain links TRBV11-2 to TRBJ2-7, with D unclear. The J call could be wrong; TRBJ2-1 is a better fit for the DNA end. Per the germline V gene, CDR1 is SGHAT and CDR2 is FQNNGV. The CDR3 totals 11 residues. DNA of the CDR3: TGTGCCAGCAGGAAGGAGCATGAGCAGTTCTTC. Protein product: CASRKEHEQFF.

The chain has TRBV2 and TRBJ2-5; D is tentatively TRBD1 or TRBD2 (6 bases each). The J call may not be correct, given that the DNA end is closer to TRBJ2-7. The CDR3 runs 15 residues. Germline loops: CDR1 SNHLY, CDR2 FYNNEI. CDR3 nucleotide sequence: TGTGCCAGCAGTGAAACGGCGGGACAAGGCCCCGAGCAGTACTTC. It is translated as CASSETAGQGPEQYF.

This clonotype was seen only once. The chain has TRBV4-1 and TRBJ1-6; D ambiguous. The V gene lost 0 bases and the J gene lost 17 bases, with 8 bases spanning the gap. The CDR3 is 11 amino acids. CDR1 and CDR2 (germline): MGHRA, YSYEKL. In DNA, the CDR3 is TGCGCCAGCAGCCAAGATGGTCAAGTCCACTTT. As protein: CASSQDGQVHF.

V and J are TRBV6-5 and TRBJ1-2; D remains unclear. CDR3 length: 14 residues. Trimming pared 4 bases from V and 0 bases from J, leaving 9 bases between. Germline CDR1 and CDR2: MNHEY and SVGAGI. The CDR3 protein is CASSWARANYGYTF. DNA for the CDR3: TGTGCCAGCAGTTGGGCCAGAGCTAACTATGGCTACACCTTC.

J is TRBJ2-3 and V is TRBV11-2; 9 nucleotides agree with TRBD2. CDR1 is SGHAT, CDR2 FQNNGV, per germline. The CDR3 is made up of 16 amino acids. After removal of 5 bases from V and 5 bases from J, the junction contained 11 bases not matched to a gene. CDR3 in DNA: TGTGCCAGCAGCCTCCTGGCGGGGGGGGTGTTAGATACGCAGTATTTT. Translation gives CASSLLAGGVLDTQYF.

The V call is TRBV5-1, the J call TRBJ2-4; weak D call: TRBD1 (5 bases). The DNA matches TRBJ2-7 better at its end, which makes the J call doubtful. Germline V gene sequence: CDR1 SGHRS, CDR2 YFSETQ. CDR3 length: 13 amino acids. CDR3 DNA sequence: TGCGCCAGCAGCTTCGTAACAGGCGGCGAGCAGTACTTC. Amino acid sequence: CASSFVTGGEQYF.

The chain employs TRBV7-2 and TRBJ2-5; 8 bases are shared with TRBD1. Germline V gene data show CDR1 as SGHTA and CDR2 as FQGNSA. V lost 4 bases to trimming and J lost 3 bases; unmatched junction nucleotides: 7. The length of the CDR3 is 15 residues. This CDR3 reads CASSSVETGEETQYF. The CDR3, as DNA: TGTGCCAGCAGCTCGGTTGAGACAGGGGAAGAGACCCAGTACTTC.

The gene calls are TRBV20-1 and TRBJ1-2, with D tentatively TRBD1 (6 bases). Germline V gives CDR1 DFQATT, CDR2 SNEGSKA (reference sequence). This CDR3 has 15 amino acids. The germline V and J ends were trimmed by 0 bases and 0 bases, with 11 bases remaining between them. The CDR3 DNA reads TGCAGTGCTAGAGAGGGGCCAGGGGCTAACTATGGCTACACCTTC. Translation gives CSAREGPGANYGYTF.

Points on this clonotype: The junction differs from germline at one of its ends, possibly a read error. The V and J genes are TRBV15 and TRBJ2-1, with 15 nucleotides matching TRBD2. This CDR3 contains 18 residues. CDR1 LNHNV and CDR2 YYDKDF come from the germline V gene (reference sequence). The CDR3 bases are TGTGCCGCCAGCACAGGGACTAGCGGGGGGATATCCTACAATGAGCAGTTCTTC. Amino acid sequence: CAASTGTSGGISYNEQFF.

This rearrangement joins TRBV29-1 to TRBJ1-2; D might be TRBD1 (6 bases). Trimming took off 6 bases at V and 8 bases at J, with 19 bases between the two ends. The CDR3 is made up of 13 amino acids. Germline-derived CDR1 and CDR2 are SQVTM and ANQGSEA. The CDR3 DNA is TGCAGCGTGAGGACAGTAAAGGGGAGCGGCTACACCTTC. This encodes CSVRTVKGSGYTF.

The rearrangement joins TRBV20-1 to TRBJ2-1; the D is unclear. The CDR3 runs to 13 residues. The V end was cut by 1 base, the J end by 3 bases, with 7 bases between. CDR1 and CDR2 (germline): DFQATT, SNEGSKA (reference sequence). CDR3 residues: CSARAPFYNEQFF. CDR3 bases: TGCAGTGCTAGAGCGCCGTTCTACAATGAGCAGTTCTTC.

This rearrangement joins TRBV20-1 to TRBJ2-2; maybe TRBD2 (6 bases). Germline V CDR1 and CDR2: DFQATT, SNEGSKA (reference sequence). There are 15 residues in the CDR3. V lost 0 bases and J lost 5, with 13 bases in between. The DNA for the CDR3 is TGCAGTGCTAGAGATCGGAGGGATAGTACCGGGGAGCTGTTTTTT. The encoded protein is CSARDRRDSTGELFF.

The chain uses TRBV7-9 and TRBJ2-7; the D is unclear. The DNA end favors TRBJ2-5, so the J call may be wrong. Per the germline V gene, CDR1 is SEHNR and CDR2 is FQNEAQ (reference sequence). This CDR3 is built from 13 residues. The CDR3 bases are TGTGCCAGCAGCTTCGTCTGGCGAGAGACCCAGTACTTC. Its translation: CASSFVWRETQYF.

CDR3 protein: CASSQQGFNYGYTF. The CDR3 DNA reads as TGCGCCAGCAGCCAACAGGGGTTTAACTATGGCTACACCTTC. V and J are TRBV5-1 and TRBJ1-2, with 7 bases aligning to TRBD1. The CDR3 contains 14 residues. Germline V gene data show CDR1 as SGHRS and CDR2 as YFSETQ. V lost 4 bases and J lost 1; bases outside the gene matches: 4.

V usage is TRBV25-1 and J usage is TRBJ1-2; D is unclear. The length of the CDR3 is 12 residues. Looked up from germline, CDR1 is MGHDK and CDR2 is SYGVNS. The V gene lost 1 base and the J gene lost 5 bases, with 5 bases spanning the gap. CDR3 protein: CASSESVYGYTF. For the CDR3, the DNA is TGTGCCAGCAGTGAATCTGTTTATGGCTACACCTTC.

Concerning this clonotype itself: A read error may explain this, as a much larger clone is one base away. The chain employs TRBV20-1 and TRBJ1-2; possibly TRBD1 for D (5 bases). This CDR3 comprises 14 residues. Looked up from germline, CDR1 is DFQATT and CDR2 is SNEGSKA (reference sequence). CDR3 sequence (DNA): TGCAGTGCTAGAGCCCCCGGGGACCCCTATGGCCACACCTTC. It specifies CSARAPGDPYGHTF.

V gene TRBV27 combines with J gene TRBJ2-5; 13 positions agree with TRBD2. The CDR3 covers 17 residues. Germline CDR1 MNHEY, CDR2 SMNVEV (reference sequence). After removal of 5 bases from V and 2 bases from J, the junction contained 8 bases not matched to a gene. CDR3 sequence: CASSLLTSGRFQETQYF. For the CDR3, the DNA is TGTGCCAGCAGTCTCTTGACTAGCGGGAGGTTTCAAGAGACCCAGTACTTC.

This chain uses TRBV20-1 with TRBJ2-3; the match to TRBD2 covers 7 bases. The CDR3 contains 14 residues. Unmatched junction bases numbered 8, after V lost 5 bases and J lost 3 bases. In germline, CDR1 is DFQATT, CDR2 SNEGSKA (reference sequence). The CDR3 sequence: CSAPRQGGTDTQYF. The CDR3, as DNA: TGCAGTGCTCCCCGGCAGGGAGGGACAGATACGCAGTATTTT.

The chain uses TRBV7-9 and TRBJ1-2; D is perhaps TRBD1 (5 bases). This CDR3 spans 15 amino acids. Trimming left V 5 bases short and J 0 bases short, with 13 bases between. Per germline, CDR1 SEHNR and CDR2 FQNEAQ (reference sequence). The CDR3 loop is CASSLNQGTNYGYTF. The CDR3 bases are TGTGCCAGCAGCCTAAACCAGGGCACTAACTATGGCTACACCTTC.

The CDR3 is CASSLYSFGKGNEQYF. The CDR3 DNA follows: TGCGCCAGCAGCTTGTATTCTTTTGGAAAGGGCAACGAGCAGTACTTC. The rearrangement uses TRBV5-1 and TRBJ2-7; D is uncertain. Looked up from germline, CDR1 is SGHRS and CDR2 is YFSETQ. The CDR3 has 16 residues. V was cut by 1 base and J by 5 bases, with 19 bases left in between.

The V and J genes are TRBV4-3 and TRBJ2-7; D remains unclear. The CDR3 is 15 amino acids. The V end was cut by 2 bases, the J end by 1 base, with 12 bases between. Germline assignment: CDR1 LGHNA and CDR2 YSLEER. The CDR3 loop is CASSQTPGLSYEQYF. The CDR3 DNA follows: TGCGCCAGCAGCCAAACCCCGGGCCTGTCCTACGAGCAGTACTTC.

The J gene is TRBJ2-3, the V gene TRBV20-1, with D tentatively TRBD2 (5 bases). The CDR3 has 14 residues. The ends were cut back, 5 bases at V and 2 bases at J, with 14 bases in the middle. Germline-derived CDR1 and CDR2 are DFQATT and SNEGSKA (reference sequence). The CDR3 protein is CSAPRAGLTDTQYF. The CDR3, as DNA: TGCAGTGCTCCCCGGGCCGGACTCACAGATACGCAGTATTTT.

CDR3 sequence reads: CASSWRQGSSYEQYF. The CDR3 nucleotides are TGTGCCAGCAGCTGGCGACAGGGCAGCTCCTACGAGCAGTACTTC. V is TRBV7-2 and J is TRBJ2-7; 7 bases are shared with TRBD1. Germline V gives CDR1 SGHTA, CDR2 FQGNSA. With 4 bases clipped from V and 0 bases from J, the junction kept 6 bases outside the gene matches. This CDR3 region has 15 residues. Full variable domain (missing parts from reference TRBV7-2 and TRBJ2-7): GAGVSQSPSNKVTEKGKDVELRCDPISGHTALYWYRQSLGQGLEFLIYFQGNSAPDKSGLPSDRFSAERTGGSVSTLTIQRTQQEDSAVYLCASSWRQGSSYEQYFGPGTRLTVT.

The J gene is TRBJ2-1, the V gene TRBV29-1, with a tentative D call TRBD2 (5 bases). V was trimmed by 5 bases and J by 6 bases, leaving 11 bases between them. This CDR3 region has 12 residues. Per germline, CDR1 SQVTM and CDR2 ANQGSEA. The chain's CDR3 is CSVQRGFNEQFF. The CDR3 DNA sequence: TGCAGCGTTCAACGGGGATTCAATGAGCAGTTCTTC.

This chain links TRBV25-1 with TRBJ1-1; tentative D call: TRBD1 (6 bases). Germline V gene lookup returns CDR1 MGHDK and CDR2 SYGVNS. The V end lost 5 bases, the J end lost 1 base, and 14 bases lay between the germline ends. This CDR3 spans 15 amino acids. The CDR3 loop is CASSPRGHANTEAFF. The CDR3 bases are TGTGCCAGCAGTCCCCGGGGACATGCGAACACTGAAGCTTTCTTT.

V gene TRBV4-1 combines with J gene TRBJ1-1, with D hard to call. The CDR3 sequence is 16 residues long. Trimming took 2 bases from V and 7 from J, leaving 20 bases between them. CDR1 is MGHRA, CDR2 YSYEKL, per germline. In nucleotides, the CDR3 is TGCGCCAGCAGCCAAAGCCCCGGAGGGCCCGTGTTTGAAGCTTTCTTT. Translated, it gives CASSQSPGGPVFEAFF.

The chain couples TRBV20-1 to TRBJ1-4; D not resolved. The V end was cut by 4 bases, the J end by 0 bases, with 6 bases between. This CDR3 contains 13 residues. Per germline, CDR1 DFQATT and CDR2 SNEGSKA (reference sequence). CDR3 in DNA: TGCAGTGCTACGGCAGCAACTAATGAAAAACTGTTTTTT. Its protein is CSATAATNEKLFF.